This TCR beta chain was documented in a study of control samples from healthy donors and cancer patients. V shed 3 bases and J shed 1 base, with 7 bases lying between them. The CDR3 is made up of 14 amino acids. The germline V gene encodes CDR1 WNHNN and CDR2 SYGVQD (reference sequence). Sequenced by immunoSEQ multiplex PCR; TCRdb stores in-frame clones only, minus some. The repertoire includes about 120,000 clones, around nine tenths of them detected once, and around an eighth sits in the top ten. About this clone: In the same sample, other DNA sequences code for this CDR3.

The chain has TRBV10-1 and TRBJ1-3; TRBD1 might be the D (6 bases). Source material: blood. This receptor was obtained from a man under 40 in good health. The CDR3 bases are TGCGCCAGCAGTGAAGGGGGTTCTGGAAACACCATATATTTT. Amino acid sequence: CASSEGGSGNTIYF.